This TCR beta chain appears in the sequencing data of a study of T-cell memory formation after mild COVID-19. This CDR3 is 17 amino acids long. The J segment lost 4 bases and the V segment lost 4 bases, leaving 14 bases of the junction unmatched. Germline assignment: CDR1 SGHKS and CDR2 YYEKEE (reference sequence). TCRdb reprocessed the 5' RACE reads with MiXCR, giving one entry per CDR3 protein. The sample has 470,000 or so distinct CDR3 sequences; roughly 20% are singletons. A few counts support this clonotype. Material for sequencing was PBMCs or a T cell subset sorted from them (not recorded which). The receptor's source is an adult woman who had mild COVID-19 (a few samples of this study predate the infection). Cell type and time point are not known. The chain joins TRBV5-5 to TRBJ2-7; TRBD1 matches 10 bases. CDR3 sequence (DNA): TGTGCCAGCAGCAATCCGGGACAGGGGATTCGTTCGTACGAGCAGTACTTC. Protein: CASSNPGQGIRSYEQYF.